In this sample, the clone carrying this T cell receptor beta chain turned up once. At one end, the junction sequence differs from germline, possibly due to a read error. Method: immunoSEQ multiplex PCR; TCRdb's copy keeps in-frame clones and lacks some. The sample comprises hundreds of thousands of clones, roughly 90% of which are singletons, and approximately 4% rests with the top ten. These data come from a study of blood T cell repertoires in COVID-19. Study information: PBMCs, B-cell-depleted T cells, or T cells were the source of the cDNA or gDNA that made up the material.

The sample consisted of peripheral blood. This TCR came from a woman aged 50 to 60 with active or convalescent COVID-19.

DNA for the CDR3: TGTGCTAGCAGCCCCCGGACAGAACCGAACACCGGGGAGCTGTTTTTT. This codes for CASSPRTEPNTGELFF. The chain links TRBV7-7 to TRBJ2-2; the D gene is possibly TRBD1 (6 bases). CDR1 SSHAT and CDR2 FNYEAQ come from the germline V gene (reference sequence). The CDR3 is 16 residues long. Variable domain in full (rest from reference TRBV7-7 and TRBJ2-2): GAGVSQSPRYKVTKRGQDVTLRCDPISSHATLYWYQQALGQGPEFLTYFNYEAQPDKSGLPSDRFSAERPEGSISTLTIQRTEQRDSAMYRCASSPRTEPNTGELFFGEGSRLTVL.